This TCR beta chain was observed in a study of molecular identifiers for immune sequencing clone quantification. Study results and limitations: Jurkat TCR RNA that was spiked in from one cell was reportedly detectable among 950,000 to 1,000,000 naive cells.

In TCRdb, the PCR reads were re-called with MiXCR into one record per CDR3 protein. This sample has about half a million distinct CDR3 sequences, with about 25% found just once. This clonotype was picked up many times. Its specificity is unknown. Source material: naive CD8+ T cells from blood, with Jurkat cell RNA spiked in. The sample's subset: FACS-sorted CD8+CD4-CCR7+CD45RA+ naive T cells. This sequence was found in a human donor in good health. Some libraries in this study had Jurkat cell RNA spiked in.

DNA of the CDR3: TGTGCCAGCAGTGAGTTAGTCAGTAGCACAGATACGCAGTATTTT. Amino acid sequence: CASSELVSSTDTQYF. The chain recombines TRBV2 with TRBJ2-3; D remains unclear. V gave up 3 bases and J gave up 0 bases, with 10 bases separating them. The CDR3 has 15 residues. Looked up from germline, CDR1 is SNHLY and CDR2 is FYNNEI.